The 26 T cell receptor beta chains reported below all come from one sample, sequenced in a study of response to subunit inactivated influenza vaccine. TCRdb itself ran the RT-PCR reads through MiXCR, one entry per CDR3 protein. The table has around 540,000 distinct CDR3 sequences, roughly 12% seen once. Sequenced here: PBMCs from blood, sampled on the day of vaccination. These receptors all stem from a man between 45 and 60 years old who received an inactivated influenza vaccine.

This clonotype has more than one count but fewer than ten. The V and J genes are TRBV30 and TRBJ2-7; weak D call: TRBD1 (6 bases). The CDR3 contains 14 residues. Germline-derived CDR1 and CDR2 are GTSNPN and SVGIG (reference sequence). V lost 3 bases and J lost 2, with 14 bases in between. The DNA of the CDR3 is TGTGCCTGGAGGCCCAACAGGGTTACCTACGAGCAGTACTTC. Amino acid sequence: CAWRPNRVTYEQYF.

This clonotype was seen a few times. This chain connects TRBV5-1 to TRBJ2-5, with D unresolved. The CDR3 is 13 residues long. V gave up 5 bases and J gave up 1 base, with 9 bases separating them. Germline CDR1 is SGHRS and CDR2 is YFSETQ. CDR3 in amino acids: CASRSVSQETQYF. The CDR3 DNA reads TGCGCCAGCAGATCCGTGAGCCAAGAGACCCAGTACTTC.

The chain joins TRBV7-2 to TRBJ1-2; D is unclear. Germline lookup yields CDR1 SGHTA and CDR2 FQGNSA. The CDR3 is made up of 14 amino acids. With 5 bases removed from V and 7 bases from J, the gap between germline ends came to 17 bases. CDR3 in DNA: TGTGCCAGCAGCCCGAGGCGAAGAGAGGGTGGCTACACCTTC. As protein: CASSPRRREGGYTF.

As regards this clonotype: A junction boundary mismatches the germline segment, possibly from a read error. The chain employs TRBV6-5 and TRBJ2-1; D ambiguous. This CDR3 is 11 amino acids long. The germline gives CDR1 MNHEY, CDR2 SVGAGI. CDR3 sequence (DNA): TGTGCCAGCAGTTACTACTATGAGCAGTTCTTC. Protein product: CASSYYYEQFF.

DNA for the CDR3: TGTGCCAGCAGTTACTCGATGGGACAAAGAGAGACCCAGTACTTC. Amino acid sequence: CASSYSMGQRETQYF. This rearrangement joins TRBV6-5 to TRBJ2-5; weak D call: TRBD1 (6 bases). The CDR3 has 15 residues. V shed 0 bases and J shed 4 bases, with 12 bases lying between them. The germline V gene encodes CDR1 MNHEY and CDR2 SVGAGI.

This clonotype was picked up a small number of times. The chain couples TRBV4-1 to TRBJ2-1, with a weak D call TRBD1 (5 bases). Germline V CDR1 and CDR2: MGHRA, YSYEKL. V lost 1 base, J lost 10 bases, and 14 bases lay in between. This CDR3 comprises 14 residues. The CDR3 nucleotides are TGCGCCAGCAGCCAAGGGTTAGGGGAAGGAGAGCAGTTCTTC. Its translation is CASSQGLGEGEQFF.

There are many counts of this clonotype. The chain has TRBV12-3 or TRBV12-4 and TRBJ2-2; TRBD2 might be the D (7 bases). V lost 4 bases to trimming and J lost 4 bases, with 13 bases between them. The CDR3 extends over 15 amino acids. In DNA form, the CDR3 reads TGTGCCAGCAGTTCAGAAGGGGGGGCCACCGGGGAGCTGTTTTTT. This sequence encodes CASSSEGGATGELFF.

The V call is TRBV3-1, the J call TRBJ2-1; the D gene is possibly TRBD1 (6 bases). Germline V gene sequence: CDR1 LGHDT, CDR2 YNNKEL (reference sequence). V lost 4 bases to trimming and J lost 2 bases, with 12 bases between them. The length of the CDR3 is 15 residues. The CDR3 here is CASSLQGMTYNEQFF. The CDR3 bases are TGTGCCAGCAGCCTACAGGGAATGACCTACAATGAGCAGTTCTTC.

This clonotype came up many times. The V gene is TRBV29-1, the J gene TRBJ1-2, with a possible D match to TRBD1 (5 bases). Germline CDR1 and CDR2: SQVTM and ANQGSEA. This CDR3 is 13 amino acids long. The V end lost 0 bases, the J end lost 2 bases, and 7 bases lay between the germline ends. The CDR3 region has the DNA TGCAGCGTTGAAGATCCAGGGAACTATGGCTACACCTTC. It specifies CSVEDPGNYGYTF.

This clonotype showed up just a few times. As DNA, the CDR3 is TGTGCCAGCAGATCCTGGACAGGTTTAAACTATGGCTACACCTTC. Translated, it gives CASRSWTGLNYGYTF. The chain has TRBV6-2 or TRBV6-3 and TRBJ1-2, with 7 bases that match TRBD1. V was clipped by 6 bases and J by 2 bases; unmatched bases: 9. The CDR3 spans 15 residues. The V gene's germline CDR1 is MNHEY and CDR2 SVGEGT.

The chain couples TRBV6-5 to TRBJ2-7, with 10 bases identical to TRBD2. This CDR3 comprises 19 residues. Germline assignment: CDR1 MNHEY and CDR2 SVGAGI. V dropped 0 bases and J dropped 0; count of bases not matched to a gene: 11. CDR3: CASSYSARLAGRVSYEQYF. Here the CDR3 DNA reads TGTGCCAGCAGTTACTCGGCGCGACTAGCGGGCCGCGTCTCCTACGAGCAGTACTTC.

The chain carries TRBV19 and TRBJ1-1, with 8 bases matching TRBD1. Losses at the gene ends were 4 bases for V and 6 bases for J; bases not matched to a gene: 7. Germline CDR1 is LNHDA and CDR2 is SQIVND (reference sequence). The CDR3 extends over 14 amino acids. The CDR3 here is CASSTGQGSSEAFF. In DNA, the CDR3 is TGTGCCAGTAGTACAGGACAGGGAAGTTCTGAAGCTTTCTTT.

Many counts were recorded for this clonotype. The chain links TRBV13 to TRBJ2-1; 7 nucleotides align to TRBD2. Per the germline V gene, CDR1 is PRHDT and CDR2 is FYEKMQ (reference sequence). V lost 3 bases to trimming and J lost 4 bases; unmatched junction nucleotides: 3. The CDR3 has 14 residues. CDR3 region: CASSFRLAYNEQFF. The CDR3 DNA sequence: TGTGCCAGCAGCTTTCGACTAGCTTACAATGAGCAGTTCTTC.

This clonotype was seen repeatedly, ten times or more. The chain employs TRBV4-3 and TRBJ2-7; 11 bases map to TRBD2. The CDR3 loop spans 15 amino acids. Germline CDR1 LGHNA, CDR2 YSLEER. V lost 0 bases and J lost 7; bases outside the gene matches: 5. The DNA for the CDR3 is TGCGCCAGCAGCCAAGAGGTAGCGGGAGGGGTGGAGCAGTACTTC. Protein: CASSQEVAGGVEQYF.

This clonotype was seen a few times. The rearrangement uses TRBV6-1 and TRBJ1-6, with 9 bases lining up with TRBD1. Germline CDR1 is MNHNS and CDR2 is SASEGT. CDR3 length: 16 residues. J lost 14 bases, V lost 6 bases, and 17 bases had no gene match. CDR3 sequence (DNA): TGTGCCAGCAGCTCACCTAACAGGGGGCCAGAGGGATCCCTCCACTTT. Translated, it gives CASSSPNRGPEGSLHF.

The gene calls are TRBV7-2 and TRBJ2-5, with TRBD2 matching over 11 bases. The CDR3 runs 15 residues. J lost 5 bases, V lost 3 bases, and 5 bases had no gene match. Germline V gene lookup returns CDR1 SGHTA and CDR2 FQGNSA. The CDR3: CASSLPLAGAETQYF. The DNA for the CDR3 is TGTGCCAGCAGCTTGCCACTAGCGGGAGCGGAGACCCAGTACTTC.

This clonotype was recorded at least ten times. The chain carries TRBV5-6 and TRBJ2-7; D not resolved. CDR3 size: 13 residues. CDR1 and CDR2 from the germline V gene are SGHDT and YYEEEE. Trimming stripped 1 base from V and 2 bases from J, with 7 bases between. The CDR3 DNA follows: TGTGCCAGCAGCTTGATGGGGACCTACGAGCAGTACTTC. Its translation is CASSLMGTYEQYF.

The rearrangement links TRBV6-5 to TRBJ2-2; 16 positions match TRBD2. The CDR3 is 17 amino acids. In germline, CDR1 is MNHEY, CDR2 SVGAGI. Germline trimming cut 2 bases from V and 5 bases from J; bases unmatched to any gene: 2. CDR3 sequence reads: CASSYGTSGGETGELFF. In nucleotides, the CDR3 is TGTGCCAGCAGTTACGGGACTAGCGGGGGGGAAACCGGGGAGCTGTTTTTT.

This rearrangement joins TRBV3-1 to TRBJ2-1; no firm D call. Trimming cost V 4 bases and J 0 bases, with 13 bases left between them. The CDR3 is 16 amino acids. The germline CDR1 and CDR2 sequences are LGHDT and YNNKEL (reference sequence). In DNA form, the CDR3 reads TGTGCCAGCAGCCGGTTTAGGGCCAGCTCCTACAATGAGCAGTTCTTC. Amino acids: CASSRFRASSYNEQFF.

This clonotype was observed a few times. The chain employs TRBV10-3 and TRBJ2-5, with 11 bases aligning to TRBD2. The CDR3 loop spans 12 amino acids. The V gene's germline CDR1 is ENHRY and CDR2 SYGVKD. The J segment lost 3 bases and the V segment lost 10 bases, leaving 1 base of the junction unmatched. The CDR3 bases are TGTGCCACGACTAGCGGGGAAGAGACCCAGTACTTC. It specifies CATTSGEETQYF.

A few counts support this clonotype. This rearrangement joins TRBV6-5 to TRBJ1-5, with a tentative D call TRBD1 (6 bases). The V and J ends lost 0 bases and 0 bases respectively, with 15 bases between them. The CDR3 extends over 18 amino acids. The germline gives CDR1 MNHEY, CDR2 SVGAGI. CDR3 protein: CASSYSMGAMGSNQPQHF. CDR3 coding DNA: TGTGCCAGCAGTTACTCGATGGGGGCGATGGGTAGCAATCAGCCCCAGCATTTT.

The chain is built from TRBV10-3 and TRBJ1-6; D might be TRBD1 (5 bases). This CDR3 is 13 amino acids long. V lost 2 bases, J lost 9 bases, and 8 bases lay in between. In germline, CDR1 is ENHRY, CDR2 SYGVKD. In DNA, the CDR3 is TGTGCCATCAGTGAGGCAGGGAGTTCACCCCTCCACTTT. Protein sequence: CAISEAGSSPLHF.

The V call is TRBV5-1, the J call TRBJ2-5; a possible D gene is TRBD2 (6 bases). The germline V and J ends were trimmed by 0 bases and 4 bases, with 16 bases remaining between them. This CDR3 region has 16 residues. Germline lookup yields CDR1 SGHRS and CDR2 YFSETQ. The CDR3 spells CASSLADSLRGETQYF. The CDR3 nucleotides read TGCGCCAGCAGCTTGGCCGATTCTTTGCGGGGAGAGACCCAGTACTTC. The full variable domain, completed using reference TRBV5-1 and TRBJ2-5, is KAGVTQTPRYLIKTRGQQVTLSCSPISGHRSVSWYQQTPGQGLQFLFEYFSETQRNKGNFPGRFSGRQFSNSRSEMNVSTLELGDSALYLCASSLADSLRGETQYFGPGTRLLVL.

The rearrangement joins TRBV20-1 to TRBJ2-3; TRBD2 agrees at 14 bases. The CDR3 loop spans 16 amino acids. Germline assignment: CDR1 DFQATT and CDR2 SNEGSKA (reference sequence). V gave up 0 bases and J gave up 8 bases; unmatched junction bases: 7. For the CDR3, the DNA is TGCAGTGCTAGAGACCGGGGACTAGCGGGAGATGGTACGCAGTATTTT. Its protein is CSARDRGLAGDGTQYF.

This clonotype was recorded a few times. The chain uses TRBV6-5 and TRBJ2-1, with TRBD1 matching 10 bases. Germline V gene lookup returns CDR1 MNHEY and CDR2 SVGAGI. The CDR3 is 16 residues long. V lost 2 bases to trimming and J lost 4 bases; unmatched junction nucleotides: 5. DNA for the CDR3: TGTGCCAGCAGTTACGCTGTGGGACAGGGGTACAATGAGCAGTTCTTC. Its protein is CASSYAVGQGYNEQFF.

The chain recombines TRBV6-1 with TRBJ1-6, with a weak D call TRBD1 (6 bases). CDR1 is MNHNS and CDR2 is SASEGT in the germline V gene. The CDR3 consists of 16 residues. V was pared by 2 bases and J by 5 bases, with 13 bases between. In DNA, the CDR3 is TGTGCCAGCAGTGAAACAGCGGGACATAATAATTCACCCCTCCACTTT. This encodes CASSETAGHNNSPLHF.